Below are 21 T cell receptor beta chains sequenced from a single sample in a study of cytotoxic CD8 clonotypes in ibrutinib-treated CLL (dated by TCRdb to the early 2020s). Reading the label with the study, this specimen's time point is: roughly 25 months on ibrutinib. Receptor amplification or capture employed the immunoSEQ multiplex PCR assay. In TCRdb, the immuneACCESS table is reduced to in-frame sequences with V and J assigned. These tables do not hold every clone; where another copy was compared, an unresolved V gene accounts for under half, and the others remain unexplained. The sample table records around 140,000 clones; approximately 83% of these occur just once. The top ten constitute approximately 2% of the sample. Sample: PBMCs, taken after 24 months of ibrutinib treatment. These receptors all stem from a human donor with chronic lymphocytic leukemia.

The V gene is TRBV4-1, the J gene TRBJ2-7; 7 nucleotides line up with TRBD1. V lost 3 bases, J lost 1 base, and 6 bases stayed unmatched. CDR1 is MGHRA and CDR2 is YSYEKL in the germline V gene. The CDR3 sequence is 15 residues long. The CDR3 sequence is CASSHSTGRSYEQYF. DNA for the CDR3: TGCGCCAGCAGCCACTCGACAGGGAGATCCTACGAGCAGTACTTC.

This chain uses TRBV2 with TRBJ1-1; no firm D call. The ends were cut back, 6 bases at V and 4 bases at J, with 12 bases in the middle. The CDR3 is 13 amino acids. Germline CDR1 and CDR2: SNHLY and FYNNEI. CDR3 sequence (DNA): TGTGCCAGCAGGGATGAATACGGCACTGAAGCTTTCTTT. This sequence encodes CASRDEYGTEAFF.

This rearrangement joins TRBV19 to TRBJ2-6, with 10 bases fitting TRBD1. Germline V CDR1 and CDR2: LNHDA, SQIVND (reference sequence). V trimming: 7 bases; J trimming: 4 bases; junction bases outside the gene matches: 13. CDR3 length: 18 amino acids. CDR3 nucleotides: TGTGCCAGTACCCGTGAGGGGACAGGGGCGTCCGGGGCCAACGTCCTGACTTTC. Its translation: CASTREGTGASGANVLTF.

This chain uses TRBV7-2 with TRBJ2-3; TRBD2 matches at 12 bases. Germline lookup yields CDR1 SGHTA and CDR2 FQGNSA. V lost 2 bases, J lost 2 bases, and 8 bases stayed unmatched. The CDR3 spans 18 residues. CDR3 DNA: TGTGCCAGCAGCTTACTTCGGCTAGCGGGAGGGCCCACAGATACGCAGTATTTT. Translation: CASSLLRLAGGPTDTQYF. The full variable domain, rest sourced from reference TRBV7-2 and TRBJ2-3, is GAGVSQSPSNKVTEKGKDVELRCDPISGHTALYWYRQSLGQGLEFLIYFQGNSAPDKSGLPSDRFSAERTGGSVSTLTIQRTQQEDSAVYLCASSLLRLAGGPTDTQYFGPGTRLTVL.

A note on this clone: In the same sample, other DNA sequences code for this CDR3. The V call is TRBV5-1, the J call TRBJ2-5; no firm D call. Germline loops: CDR1 SGHRS, CDR2 YFSETQ. Trimming shortened V by 3 bases and J by 1 base, and 1 base separated the two germline ends. The CDR3 sequence is 11 residues long. CDR3 in amino acids: CASSSQETQYF. Here the CDR3 DNA reads TGCGCCAGCAGCTCCCAAGAGACCCAGTACTTC.

The chain couples TRBV27 to TRBJ2-2, with TRBD2 matching 13 bases. Losses at the gene ends were 5 bases for V and 4 bases for J; bases not matched to a gene: 10. The CDR3 contains 18 residues. Germline V gene sequence: CDR1 MNHEY, CDR2 SMNVEV (reference sequence). The CDR3 bases are TGTGCCAGCAGTAGGGGGACTAGCGGGACGATAGGCACCGGGGAGCTGTTTTTT. This codes for CASSRGTSGTIGTGELFF.

V is TRBV5-1 and J is TRBJ2-1; 8 bases align to TRBD1. This CDR3 is 14 amino acids long. Germline CDR1 SGHRS, CDR2 YFSETQ. Trimming took 9 bases from V and 0 from J; bases not matched to a gene: 5. This CDR3 is CATGQGSSYNEQFF. For the CDR3, the DNA is TGCGCCACCGGACAGGGTAGCTCCTACAATGAGCAGTTCTTC.

The CDR3 loop is CASSESGGLYEQYF. CDR3 DNA sequence: TGTGCCAGCAGTGAATCAGGGGGTCTTTACGAGCAGTACTTC. The chain employs TRBV25-1 and TRBJ2-7, with 7 bases matching TRBD1. In germline, CDR1 is MGHDK, CDR2 SYGVNS. This CDR3 is built from 14 residues. V shed 1 base and J 4 bases; nucleotides not matched to a gene: 4.

The rearrangement joins TRBV7-2 to TRBJ1-2, with 8 bases identical to TRBD1. The CDR3 spans 19 residues. Germline V gene data show CDR1 as SGHTA and CDR2 as FQGNSA. With 2 bases clipped from V and 6 bases from J, the junction kept 20 bases outside the gene matches. The DNA of the CDR3 is TGTGCCAGCAGCTTACAGGTCGGGACAGGATCTACGGGTTGGCATGGCTACACCTTC. It translates to CASSLQVGTGSTGWHGYTF.

V gene TRBV29-1 combines with J gene TRBJ1-2; 9 bases line up with TRBD1. The CDR3 totals 15 residues. V was pared by 4 bases and J by 0 bases, with 6 bases of the junction left unmatched. Germline V gene sequence: CDR1 SQVTM, CDR2 ANQGSEA. CDR3 sequence (DNA): TGCAGCGTTGCGGGACAGGGAGTTTCTAACTATGGCTACACCTTC. Translation: CSVAGQGVSNYGYTF.

In this sample, this clone turned up once. The chain combines TRBV6-5 with TRBJ1-2; 9 bases are a match to TRBD1. This CDR3 has 14 amino acids. Germline V lookup: CDR1 MNHEY, CDR2 SVGAGI. The V segment lost 6 bases and the J segment 4 bases; nucleotides outside the gene matches: 6. CDR3 region: CASRRTGDAYGYTF. The CDR3 region has the DNA TGTGCCAGCAGACGGACAGGGGATGCCTATGGCTACACCTTC.

V and J are TRBV7-2 and TRBJ1-5; a weak D match, TRBD1 (5 bases). This CDR3 is 16 amino acids long. Trimming cost V 1 base and J 0 bases, with 10 bases left between them. Germline lookup yields CDR1 SGHTA and CDR2 FQGNSA. The CDR3 reads CASSLDQGYSNQPQHF. The CDR3 DNA reads as TGTGCCAGCAGCTTAGACCAGGGATATAGCAATCAGCCCCAGCATTTT.

V gene TRBV29-1 combines with J gene TRBJ1-2; 8 bases fit TRBD1. V dropped 5 bases and J dropped 6; count of bases not matched to a gene: 8. The germline V gene encodes CDR1 SQVTM and CDR2 ANQGSEA. This CDR3 has 13 amino acids. CDR3 protein: CSVLRDRIHGYTF. The DNA for the CDR3 is TGCAGCGTTCTCCGGGACAGGATACATGGCTACACCTTC.

The V gene is TRBV4-1, the J gene TRBJ2-5; 7 bases align to TRBD2. Looked up from germline, CDR1 is MGHRA and CDR2 is YSYEKL. J lost 2 bases, V lost 4 bases, and 10 bases had no gene match. This CDR3 spans 16 amino acids. This chain's CDR3 is CASSPLHRAGQETQYF. The CDR3, as DNA: TGCGCCAGCAGCCCCCTCCATCGAGCGGGACAAGAGACCCAGTACTTC.

In its sample, this clone was seen once. The V gene is TRBV7-9, the J gene TRBJ1-2, with 8 bases aligning to TRBD1. J gave up 3 bases and V 4 bases, and 1 base lay outside the gene matches. Germline loops: CDR1 SEHNR, CDR2 FQNEAQ (reference sequence). This CDR3 region has 13 residues. The CDR3, as DNA: TGTGCCAGCAGCTGGACAGGGTACTATGGCTACACCTTC. It yields the protein CASSWTGYYGYTF.

The J gene is TRBJ1-4, the V gene TRBV2, with D maybe TRBD1 (6 bases). V was shortened by 4 bases and J by 8 bases, with 11 bases between the two germline ends. This CDR3 is built from 13 residues. The germline CDR1 and CDR2 sequences are SNHLY and FYNNEI. The CDR3 sequence is CASSVQGPEKLFF. CDR3 in DNA: TGTGCCAGCAGTGTCCAGGGGCCAGAAAAACTGTTTTTT.

The CDR3 region is CASSLAGMGSGPMEQYF. CDR3 bases: TGTGCCAGCAGCTTAGCAGGCATGGGGTCGGGCCCTATGGAGCAGTACTTC. The V and J genes are TRBV7-9 and TRBJ2-7; D remains ambiguous. V gave up 0 bases and J gave up 7 bases, with 22 bases separating them. CDR3 length equals 17 residues. From germline, CDR1 is SEHNR and CDR2 FQNEAQ (reference sequence).

The V and J genes are TRBV25-1 and TRBJ2-2; D remains ambiguous. The CDR3 is 15 amino acids. Trimming pared 3 bases from V and 4 bases from J, leaving 12 bases between. Germline V CDR1 and CDR2: MGHDK, SYGVNS. CDR3 loop: CASSDPGTTTGELFF. The CDR3, as DNA: TGTGCCAGCAGTGACCCCGGCACGACCACCGGGGAGCTGTTTTTT. Supplemented by reference TRBV25-1 and TRBJ2-2, the full variable domain reads EADIYQTPRYLVIGTGKKITLECSQTMGHDKMYWYQQDPGMELHLIHYSYGVNSTEKGDLSSESTVSRIRTEHFPLTLESARPSHTSQYLCASSDPGTTTGELFFGEGSRLTVL.

The chain couples TRBV27 to TRBJ2-3, with a possible D match to TRBD1 (5 bases). This CDR3 has 15 amino acids. The germline V gene has CDR1 MNHEY and CDR2 SMNVEV (reference sequence). V was clipped by 2 bases and J by 2 bases, with 11 bases between them. For the CDR3, the DNA is TGTGCCAGCAGTTTAAGGACACTGCCCACAGATACGCAGTATTTT. Translation: CASSLRTLPTDTQYF.

This clone was seen a single time. V usage is TRBV5-6 and J usage is TRBJ2-7; 7 bases are shared with TRBD1. The germline CDR1 and CDR2 sequences are SGHDT and YYEEEE. This CDR3 contains 14 residues. The junction had 5 bases not matched to a gene; V was cut back by 5 bases and J by 0 bases. The CDR3 sequence: CASRKRDSSYEQYF. The CDR3 region has the DNA TGTGCCAGCAGAAAACGGGACAGCTCCTACGAGCAGTACTTC. The whole variable domain, filled in from reference TRBV5-6 and TRBJ2-7, reads DAGVTQSPTHLIKTRGQQVTLRCSPKSGHDTVSWYQQALGQGPQFIFQYYEEEERQRGNFPDRFSGHQFPNYSSELNVNALLLGDSALYLCASRKRDSSYEQYFGPGTRLTVT.

This clone was observed a single time. The chain recombines TRBV2 with TRBJ2-3; D may be TRBD2 (7 bases). With 4 bases removed from V and 0 bases from J, the gap between germline ends came to 20 bases. This CDR3 spans 18 amino acids. The germline CDR1 and CDR2 sequences are SNHLY and FYNNEI. DNA for the CDR3: TGTGCCAGCAGTGCGGGTCGGGGGGCCCCTGGGAGCACAGATACGCAGTATTTT. Protein product: CASSAGRGAPGSTDTQYF. Together with reference TRBV2 and TRBJ2-3, the CDR3 gives the full variable domain: EPEVTQTPSHQVTQMGQEVILRCVPISNHLYFYWYRQILGQKVEFLVSFYNNEISEKSEIFDDQFSVERPDGSNFTLKIRSTKLEDSAMYFCASSAGRGAPGSTDTQYFGPGTRLTVL.